The 25 T cell receptor beta chains presented below share a single source sample, sequenced in a study of blood T cell repertoires in COVID-19. Produced via immunoSEQ multiplex PCR; TCRdb's table is partial and in-frame only. The top ten hold roughly 1.4% of the sample, which has a few hundred thousand clones, 80% to 90% seen once. Sequences were obtained from peripheral blood. The receptors here all came from a woman in her 40s who had recovered from COVID-19.

This chain uses TRBV5-6 with TRBJ1-2; TRBD1 aligns across 9 bases. With 4 bases clipped from V and 8 bases from J, the junction kept 6 bases outside the gene matches. The V gene's germline CDR1 is SGHDT and CDR2 YYEEEE. The CDR3 is 13 amino acids. In DNA, the CDR3 is TGTGCCAGCAGCCCGGGACAGGGAAAAGGCTACACCTTC. As protein: CASSPGQGKGYTF.

The CDR3 DNA reads as TGTGCCAGCAGATCGGGACAGAACCTTGGCTATGGCTACACCTTC. This codes for CASRSGQNLGYGYTF. The J gene is TRBJ1-2, the V gene TRBV6-5; 7 bases are shared with TRBD1. With 6 bases clipped from V and 4 bases from J, the junction kept 11 bases outside the gene matches. From germline, CDR1 is MNHEY and CDR2 SVGAGI. This CDR3 spans 15 amino acids.

Regarding this clone: This same CDR3 is encoded by further DNA sequences in the sample. The chain combines TRBV7-2 with TRBJ2-7; tentative D call: TRBD1 (6 bases). Trimming pared 6 bases from V and 2 bases from J, leaving 11 bases between. The CDR3 has 13 residues. Per germline, CDR1 SGHTA and CDR2 FQGNSA. The CDR3 DNA reads TGTGCCAGCAGTTTGACAGGAACCTACGAGCAGTACTTC. Protein sequence: CASSLTGTYEQYF.

The V and J genes are TRBV7-2 and TRBJ1-5; possibly TRBD1 for D (6 bases). CDR1 is SGHTA, CDR2 FQGNSA, per germline. Between the trimmed V and J ends, which lost 5 bases and 1 base, there was a span of 15 bases. The CDR3 has 16 amino acids. The CDR3 is CASSVVGGASNQPQHF. The CDR3 DNA reads TGTGCCAGCAGCGTCGTCGGGGGGGCGAGCAATCAGCCCCAGCATTTT.

This rearrangement joins TRBV5-6 to TRBJ1-4; weak D call: TRBD1 (5 bases). V was clipped by 0 bases and J by 5 bases, with 14 bases between them. Germline V gene lookup returns CDR1 SGHDT and CDR2 YYEEEE. The CDR3 loop spans 16 amino acids. CDR3 protein: CASSLVSDSINEKLFF. The CDR3 DNA is TGTGCCAGCAGCTTGGTGTCCGACAGTATAAATGAAAAACTGTTTTTT.

The CDR3 sequence is CASIKDRDNNYGYTF. The CDR3, as DNA: TGTGCCTCAATCAAGGACCGGGATAATAACTATGGCTACACCTTC. V usage is TRBV30 and J usage is TRBJ1-2; the D is unclear. Trimming removed 7 bases at V and 1 base at J, with 19 bases between. The CDR3 totals 15 residues. Germline-derived CDR1 and CDR2 are GTSNPN and SVGIG (reference sequence).

The chain is built from TRBV11-2 and TRBJ1-1; TRBD1 is a possible D gene (6 bases). The V and J ends lost 5 bases and 0 bases respectively, with 13 bases between them. In germline, CDR1 is SGHAT, CDR2 FQNNGV. The CDR3 contains 15 residues. The chain's CDR3 is CASSPLTGMNTEAFF. In DNA, the CDR3 is TGTGCCAGCAGCCCACTCACAGGGATGAACACTGAAGCTTTCTTT.

This clone was detected only a few times. The chain links TRBV6-2 or TRBV6-3 to TRBJ2-3, with TRBD2 matching 10 bases. In germline, CDR1 is MNHEY, CDR2 SVGEGT. Trimming took 6 bases from V and 6 from J; bases not matched to a gene: 9. This CDR3 is 15 amino acids long. CDR3 coding DNA: TGTGCCAGCAGCCGGAAGGGACTAGCGTCCGATACGCAGTATTTT. As protein: CASSRKGLASDTQYF.

V is TRBV5-5 and J is TRBJ2-1, with TRBD2 matching over 8 bases. V trimming: 2 bases; J trimming: 6 bases; junction bases outside the gene matches: 10. Looked up from germline, CDR1 is SGHKS and CDR2 is YYEKEE (reference sequence). The CDR3 has 16 residues. CDR3 sequence (DNA): TGTGCCAGCAGCTTCCCGACTAGCGTGAAACTCAATGAGCAGTTCTTC. This gives the protein CASSFPTSVKLNEQFF.

The J gene is TRBJ2-3, the V gene TRBV3-1 (or the pseudogene TRBV3-2); TRBD2 aligns across 10 bases. The CDR3 is 18 amino acids. Trimming cost V 10 bases and J 2 bases; bases outside gene matches: 18. Germline assignment: CDR1 LGHDT and CDR2 YNNKEL (reference sequence). CDR3 DNA: TGTGCCACCCAAAAACCCACCACTCTAGCGGGGGACACAGATACGCAGTATTTT. Translating it yields CATQKPTTLAGDTDTQYF.

The chain recombines TRBV19 with TRBJ2-5; tentative D call: TRBD1 (6 bases). There are 14 residues in the CDR3. CDR1 LNHDA and CDR2 SQIVND come from the germline V gene (reference sequence). V lost 5 bases and J 5 bases, leaving 15 bases between the germline ends. The CDR3, as DNA: TGTGCCAGTAGTCCACAACAGGGCCGGGAGACCCAGTACTTC. Its protein product is CASSPQQGRETQYF.

The chain employs TRBV10-3 and TRBJ1-1; D is unclear. The germline CDR1 and CDR2 sequences are ENHRY and SYGVKD. The CDR3 covers 16 residues. Between the trimmed V and J ends, which lost 4 bases and 2 bases, there was a span of 17 bases. The CDR3 nucleotides are TGTGCCATCAGTGCATCCTTTGGCAGACAAAACACTGAAGCTTTCTTT. Encoded protein: CAISASFGRQNTEAFF.

This clone was seen once. The chain employs TRBV6-6 and TRBJ2-7, with D tentatively TRBD1 (5 bases). The CDR3 consists of 16 residues. V shed 5 bases and J shed 0 bases, with 17 bases lying between them. Germline values: CDR1 MNHNY, CDR2 SVGAGI (reference sequence). CDR3 sequence (DNA): TGTGCCAGCAGTCGATACCACGCGGACAACTCCTACGAGCAGTACTTC. Residues: CASSRYHADNSYEQYF.

J is TRBJ2-2 and V is TRBV11-3, with a weak D call TRBD1 (6 bases). Per germline, CDR1 SGHNT and CDR2 YENEEA. The ends were cut back, 6 bases at V and 4 bases at J, with 6 bases in the middle. This CDR3 contains 12 residues. The CDR3, as DNA: TGTGCCAGCAGGGACAGCACCGGGGAGCTGTTTTTT. It codes for CASRDSTGELFF.

The chain joins TRBV25-1 to TRBJ1-3, with D uncertain. The CDR3 loop spans 14 amino acids. Germline CDR1 and CDR2: MGHDK and SYGVNS. The germline V and J ends were trimmed by 4 bases and 0 bases, with 7 bases remaining between them. The CDR3: CASSAFGSGNTIYF. The CDR3 DNA reads TGTGCCAGCAGTGCATTCGGCTCTGGAAACACCATATATTTT.

The count of this clone is one. The V and J genes are TRBV7-9 and TRBJ2-2, with 8 bases identical to TRBD2. CDR3 length: 15 residues. CDR1 and CDR2 (germline): SEHNR, FQNEAQ (reference sequence). With V trimmed by 7 bases and J by 7 bases, 11 bases remained unmatched. As DNA, the CDR3 is TGTGCCAGCACGCGGTCGGGGGGGCTGGACGGGGAGCTGTTTTTT. Its protein is CASTRSGGLDGELFF.

As DNA, the CDR3 is TGTGCCAGCAGTACACAGGGAGCTGAGCCCCAGCATTTT. This translates into CASSTQGAEPQHF. The chain employs TRBV12-3 or TRBV12-4 and TRBJ1-5, with D possibly matching TRBD1 (6 bases). The CDR3 loop spans 13 amino acids. V gave up 5 bases and J gave up 8 bases, with 13 bases separating them.

Worth noting for this clone: One end of the junction is discordant with germline, which a read error may explain. The chain couples TRBV18 to TRBJ1-1, with unresolved D. Germline values: CDR1 KGHSH, CDR2 LQKENI. The CDR3 contains 16 residues. The CDR3 sequence: CASSTPLSLRGTEAFF. CDR3 nucleotide sequence: TGTGCCAGCTCAACACCTCTCAGCCTACGGGGAACTGAAGCTTTCTTT.

CDR3 sequence: CASSYTSLWPQHF. The CDR3 DNA is TGTGCCAGTAGTTATACTTCACTATGGCCCCAGCATTTT. The chain couples TRBV19 to TRBJ1-5; no clear D. This CDR3 has 13 amino acids. V shed 5 bases and J shed 9 bases, with 14 bases lying between them. The germline V gene has CDR1 LNHDA and CDR2 SQIVND (reference sequence).

The V gene is TRBV5-6, the J gene TRBJ1-2; D uncertain. The CDR3 is 13 amino acids. In germline, CDR1 is SGHDT, CDR2 YYEEEE. Trimming stripped 5 bases from V and 3 bases from J, with 11 bases between. The CDR3 here is CASRRTEYYGYTF. The CDR3 DNA follows: TGTGCCAGCAGACGAACAGAATACTATGGCTACACCTTC.

The rearrangement uses TRBV7-2 and TRBJ1-1; TRBD1 matches at 11 bases. Trimming took 4 bases from V and 3 from J; bases not matched to a gene: 7. CDR3 size: 16 residues. Looked up from germline, CDR1 is SGHTA and CDR2 is FQGNSA. Here the CDR3 DNA reads TGTGCCAGCAGCTCGTGGACAGGGGGCCTGGACACTGAAGCTTTCTTT. It yields the protein CASSSWTGGLDTEAFF.

J is TRBJ2-2 and V is TRBV29-1; 15 bases agree with TRBD2. Germline loops: CDR1 SQVTM, CDR2 ANQGSEA. The CDR3 is made up of 15 amino acids. V gave up 6 bases and J gave up 5 bases; unmatched junction bases: 4. CDR3 sequence reads: CSVGLAGGSTGELFF. CDR3 nucleotides: TGCAGCGTAGGACTAGCGGGGGGGAGTACCGGGGAGCTGTTTTTT.

The V call is TRBV3-1 (or the pseudogene TRBV3-2), the J call TRBJ2-1; maybe TRBD1 (6 bases). The V gene's germline CDR1 is LGHDT and CDR2 YNNKEL (reference sequence). The germline V and J ends were trimmed by 2 bases and 4 bases, with 9 bases remaining between them. The CDR3 loop spans 14 amino acids. The CDR3 reads CASSQLGQYNEQFF. CDR3 in DNA: TGTGCCAGCAGCCAATTAGGACAGTACAATGAGCAGTTCTTC.

The count of this clone is one. V is TRBV7-9 and J is TRBJ1-1; D perhaps matches TRBD1 (5 bases). This CDR3 contains 14 residues. The ends were cut back, 5 bases at V and 4 bases at J, with 14 bases in the middle. Germline V lookup: CDR1 SEHNR, CDR2 FQNEAQ (reference sequence). The CDR3 spells CASSPPLGGTEAFF. The CDR3 DNA is TGTGCCAGCAGCCCCCCTTTGGGGGGCACTGAAGCTTTCTTT.

This chain links TRBV2 with TRBJ1-2, with 9 bases matching TRBD1. Germline V gene lookup returns CDR1 SNHLY and CDR2 FYNNEI. The ends lost 7 bases at V and 6 bases at J; junction bases unmatched: 6. There are 13 residues in the CDR3. CDR3 in DNA: TGTGCCAGCATAACAGGGGGCTACGATGGCTACACCTTC. Its translation: CASITGGYDGYTF. Full variable domain (missing parts from reference TRBV2 and TRBJ1-2): EPEVTQTPSHQVTQMGQEVILRCVPISNHLYFYWYRQILGQKVEFLVSFYNNEISEKSEIFDDQFSVERPDGSNFTLKIRSTKLEDSAMYFCASITGGYDGYTFGSGTRLTVV.